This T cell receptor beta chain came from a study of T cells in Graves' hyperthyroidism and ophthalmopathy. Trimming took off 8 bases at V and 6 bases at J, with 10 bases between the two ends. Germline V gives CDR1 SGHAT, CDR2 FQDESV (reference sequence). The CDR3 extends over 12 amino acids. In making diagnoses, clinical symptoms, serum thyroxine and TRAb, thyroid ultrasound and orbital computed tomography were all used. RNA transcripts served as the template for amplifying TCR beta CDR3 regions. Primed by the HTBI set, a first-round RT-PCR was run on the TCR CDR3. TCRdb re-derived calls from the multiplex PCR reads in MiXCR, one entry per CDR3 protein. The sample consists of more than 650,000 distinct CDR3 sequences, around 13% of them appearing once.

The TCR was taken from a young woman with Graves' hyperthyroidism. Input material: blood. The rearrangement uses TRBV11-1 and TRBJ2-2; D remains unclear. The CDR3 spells CASLSAAGELFF. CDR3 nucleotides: TGTGCCAGCCTGTCCGCGGCCGGGGAGCTGTTTTTT.